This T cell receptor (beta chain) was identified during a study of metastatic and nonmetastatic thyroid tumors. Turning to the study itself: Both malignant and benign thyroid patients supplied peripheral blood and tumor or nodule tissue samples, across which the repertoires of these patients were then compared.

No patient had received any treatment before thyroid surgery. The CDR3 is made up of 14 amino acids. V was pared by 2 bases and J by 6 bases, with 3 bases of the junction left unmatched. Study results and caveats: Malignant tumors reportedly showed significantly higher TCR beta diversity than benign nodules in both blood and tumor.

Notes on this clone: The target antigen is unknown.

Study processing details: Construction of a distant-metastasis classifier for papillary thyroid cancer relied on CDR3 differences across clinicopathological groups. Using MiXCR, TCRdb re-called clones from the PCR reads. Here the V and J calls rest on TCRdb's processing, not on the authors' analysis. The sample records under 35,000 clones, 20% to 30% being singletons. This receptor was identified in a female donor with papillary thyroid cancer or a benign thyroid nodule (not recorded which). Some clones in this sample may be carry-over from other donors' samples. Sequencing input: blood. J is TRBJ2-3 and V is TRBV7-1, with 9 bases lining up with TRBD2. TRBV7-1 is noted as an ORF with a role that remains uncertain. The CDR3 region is CASSSLAGWDTQYF. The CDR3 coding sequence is TGTGCCAGCAGCTCACTAGCGGGATGGGATACGCAGTATTTT.